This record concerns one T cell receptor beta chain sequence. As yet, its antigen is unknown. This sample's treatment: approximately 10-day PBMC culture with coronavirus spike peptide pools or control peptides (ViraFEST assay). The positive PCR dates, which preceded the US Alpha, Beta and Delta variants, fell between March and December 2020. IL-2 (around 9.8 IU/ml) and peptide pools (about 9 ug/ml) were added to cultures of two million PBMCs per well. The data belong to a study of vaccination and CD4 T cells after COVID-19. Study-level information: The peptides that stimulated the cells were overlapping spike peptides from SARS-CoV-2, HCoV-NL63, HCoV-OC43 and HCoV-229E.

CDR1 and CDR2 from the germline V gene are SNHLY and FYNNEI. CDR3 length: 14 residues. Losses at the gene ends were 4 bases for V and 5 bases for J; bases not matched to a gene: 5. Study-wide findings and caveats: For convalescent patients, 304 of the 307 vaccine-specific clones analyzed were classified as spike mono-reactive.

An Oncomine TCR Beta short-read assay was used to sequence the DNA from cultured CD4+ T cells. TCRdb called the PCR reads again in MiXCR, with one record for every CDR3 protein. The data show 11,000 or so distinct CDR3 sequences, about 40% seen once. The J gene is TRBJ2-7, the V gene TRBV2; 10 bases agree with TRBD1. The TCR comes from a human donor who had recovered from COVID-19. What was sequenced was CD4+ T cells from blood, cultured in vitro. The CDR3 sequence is CASSGQGAYDEQYF. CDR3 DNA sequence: TGTGCCAGCAGTGGACAGGGGGCGTACGACGAGCAGTACTTC.